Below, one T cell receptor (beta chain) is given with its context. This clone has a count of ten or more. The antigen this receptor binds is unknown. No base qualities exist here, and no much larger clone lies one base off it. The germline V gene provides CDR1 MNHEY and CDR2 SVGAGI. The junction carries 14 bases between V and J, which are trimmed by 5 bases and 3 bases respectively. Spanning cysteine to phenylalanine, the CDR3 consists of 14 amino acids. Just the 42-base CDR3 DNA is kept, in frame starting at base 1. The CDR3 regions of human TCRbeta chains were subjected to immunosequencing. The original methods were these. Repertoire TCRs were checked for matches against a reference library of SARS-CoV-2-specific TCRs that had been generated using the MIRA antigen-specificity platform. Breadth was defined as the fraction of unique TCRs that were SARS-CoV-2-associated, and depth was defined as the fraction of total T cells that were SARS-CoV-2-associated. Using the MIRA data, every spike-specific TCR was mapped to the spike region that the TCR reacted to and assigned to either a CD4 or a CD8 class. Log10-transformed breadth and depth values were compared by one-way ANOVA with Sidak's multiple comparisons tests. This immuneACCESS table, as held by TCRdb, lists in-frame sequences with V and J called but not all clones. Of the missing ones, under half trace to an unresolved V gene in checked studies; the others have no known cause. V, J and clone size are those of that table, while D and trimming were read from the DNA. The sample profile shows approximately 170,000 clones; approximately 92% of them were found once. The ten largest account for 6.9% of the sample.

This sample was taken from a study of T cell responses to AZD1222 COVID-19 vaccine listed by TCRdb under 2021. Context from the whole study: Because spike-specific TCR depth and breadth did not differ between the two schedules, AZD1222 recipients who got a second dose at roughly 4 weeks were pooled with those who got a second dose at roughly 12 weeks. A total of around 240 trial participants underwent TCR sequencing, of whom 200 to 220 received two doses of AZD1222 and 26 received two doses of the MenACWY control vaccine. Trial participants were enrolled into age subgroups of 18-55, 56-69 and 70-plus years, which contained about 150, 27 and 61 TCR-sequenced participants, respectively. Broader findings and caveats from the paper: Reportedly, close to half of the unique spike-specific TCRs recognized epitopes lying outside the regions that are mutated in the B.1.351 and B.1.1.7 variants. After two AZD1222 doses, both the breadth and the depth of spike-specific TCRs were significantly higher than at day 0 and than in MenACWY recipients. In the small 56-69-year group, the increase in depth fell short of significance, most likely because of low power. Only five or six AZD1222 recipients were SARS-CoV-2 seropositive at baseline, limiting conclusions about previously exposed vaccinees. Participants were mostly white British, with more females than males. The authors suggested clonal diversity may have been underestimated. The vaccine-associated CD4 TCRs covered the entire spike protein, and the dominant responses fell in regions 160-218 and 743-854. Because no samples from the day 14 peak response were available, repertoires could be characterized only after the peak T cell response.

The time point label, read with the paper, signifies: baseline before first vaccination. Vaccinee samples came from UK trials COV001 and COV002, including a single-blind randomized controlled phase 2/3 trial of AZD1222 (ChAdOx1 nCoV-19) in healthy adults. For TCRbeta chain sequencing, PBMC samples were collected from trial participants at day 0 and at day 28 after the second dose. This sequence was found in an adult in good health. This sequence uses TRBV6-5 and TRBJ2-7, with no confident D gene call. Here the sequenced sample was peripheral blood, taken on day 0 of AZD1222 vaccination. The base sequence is TGTGCCAGCAGTCCCGGCGCCTCATTCTACGAGCAGTACTTC. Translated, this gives CASSPGASFYEQYF.